This T cell receptor beta chain was captured by sequencing in a study of siplizumab effects on memory and regulatory T cells. Overall study findings and caveats: Unstimulated subsets were the mapping target of only a minor fraction of alloreactive clones. Researchers did not confirm the suppressive function of proliferating Tregs from siplizumab cultures.

This clone was counted once. Its matching antigen is unknown. Additional DNA sequences in this sample encode the identical CDR3. The CDR3 covers 15 residues. V lost 0 bases to trimming and J lost 2 bases, with 8 bases between them. Looked up from germline, CDR1 is SGHRS and CDR2 is YFSETQ. Data came from immunoSEQ multiplex PCR; TCRdb stores just in-frame clones and leaves some out. Here the sample spans about 52,000 clones, under 98% being singletons. The chain links TRBV5-1 to TRBJ2-2; possibly TRBD1 for D (6 bases). Sequenced input: naive CD4+ T cells sorted from blood. This sequence was found in a human donor in good health. The CDR3: CASSLETGNTGELFF. In nucleotides, the CDR3 is TGCGCCAGCAGCTTGGAGACAGGAAACACCGGGGAGCTGTTTTTT.